The 9 T cell receptor beta chains given below trace back to one sample, sequenced in a study of blood T cell repertoires in COVID-19. The repertoire was sequenced with immunoSEQ multiplex PCR; TCRdb's copy has only in-frame clones and lacks some. The table shows nearly 90,000 clones, with about 78% occurring only once. What was sequenced was peripheral blood. These receptor sequences come from a woman over 75 with acute or convalescent COVID-19.

This chain uses TRBV28 with TRBJ1-2, with 9 bases aligning to TRBD1. CDR3 length: 13 residues. V shed 5 bases and J 8 bases; nucleotides not matched to a gene: 6. CDR1 is MDHEN, CDR2 SYDVKM, per germline. The CDR3 loop reads CASSPDRGRGYTF. The DNA of the CDR3 is TGTGCCAGCAGTCCGGACAGGGGCCGGGGCTACACCTTC.

The chain links TRBV19 to TRBJ2-3; 15 nucleotides agree with TRBD2. Looked up from germline, CDR1 is LNHDA and CDR2 is SQIVND (reference sequence). The CDR3 spans 15 residues. V was pared by 10 bases and J by 9 bases, with 11 bases of the junction left unmatched. The CDR3 here is CATSGLAGGEETQYF. Written as DNA, the CDR3 is TGTGCCACCTCGGGACTAGCGGGGGGCGAGGAGACGCAGTATTTT.

V usage is TRBV5-1 and J usage is TRBJ1-6; the D is unclear. The CDR3 is 15 amino acids. Trimming removed 0 bases at V and 5 bases at J, with 9 bases between. CDR1 and CDR2 (germline): SGHRS, YFSETQ. CDR3 loop: CASSLDSTHNSPLHF. The DNA for the CDR3 is TGCGCCAGCAGCTTGGACAGTACACATAATTCACCCCTCCACTTT.

The rearrangement links TRBV7-3 to TRBJ2-1; 10 bases align to TRBD2. Germline CDR1 SGHTA, CDR2 FQGTGA. The CDR3 loop spans 15 amino acids. V gave up 5 bases and J gave up 2 bases; unmatched junction bases: 3. CDR3 DNA sequence: TGTGCCAGCAGCCAAAGCGGGGGGGCCTACAATGAGCAGTTCTTC. This encodes CASSQSGGAYNEQFF.

The chain recombines TRBV9 with TRBJ2-1; unclear D gene. Trimming removed 2 bases at V and 10 bases at J, with 10 bases between. The CDR3 has 12 amino acids. The germline CDR1 and CDR2 sequences are SGDLS and YYNGEE. The CDR3 reads CASSVAFGEQFF. DNA of the CDR3: TGTGCCAGCAGCGTGGCCTTCGGGGAGCAGTTCTTC.

V usage is TRBV29-1 and J usage is TRBJ2-1; D is unresolved. Per the germline V gene, CDR1 is SQVTM and CDR2 is ANQGSEA. The CDR3 extends over 12 amino acids. V was cut by 5 bases and J by 8 bases, with 13 bases left in between. The CDR3 region is CSVSRGVHEQFF. The CDR3 DNA is TGCAGCGTTTCCCGCGGAGTGCATGAGCAGTTCTTC.

This clone was recorded a few times. The chain employs TRBV15 and TRBJ1-5, with D possibly TRBD1 on 6 matching bases. The CDR3 has 14 amino acids. Germline loops: CDR1 LNHNV, CDR2 YYDKDF (reference sequence). V was cut by 6 bases and J by 1 base, with 10 bases left in between. The CDR3 bases are TGTGCCACCAGATACAGGGAAAGCAATCAGCCCCAGCATTTT. This codes for CATRYRESNQPQHF.

The rearrangement uses TRBV6-2 or TRBV6-3 and TRBJ1-2; D is unresolved. There are 13 residues in the CDR3. In germline, CDR1 is MNHEY, CDR2 SVGEGT. V was shortened by 5 bases and J by 5 bases, with 12 bases between the two germline ends. CDR3 sequence reads: CASSRLAGYGYTF. CDR3 DNA: TGTGCCAGCAGTCGTCTTGCGGGATATGGCTACACCTTC.

This sequence joins TRBV20-1 and TRBJ1-6; TRBD1 aligns across 7 bases. The CDR3 length is 15 residues. Germline-derived CDR1 and CDR2 are DFQATT and SNEGSKA (reference sequence). V lost 3 bases, J lost 6 bases, and 8 bases stayed unmatched. CDR3 nucleotide sequence: TGCAGTGCTAGTGTAGGGGGCTTGATTAATTCACCCCTCCACTTT. Translation: CSASVGGLINSPLHF.